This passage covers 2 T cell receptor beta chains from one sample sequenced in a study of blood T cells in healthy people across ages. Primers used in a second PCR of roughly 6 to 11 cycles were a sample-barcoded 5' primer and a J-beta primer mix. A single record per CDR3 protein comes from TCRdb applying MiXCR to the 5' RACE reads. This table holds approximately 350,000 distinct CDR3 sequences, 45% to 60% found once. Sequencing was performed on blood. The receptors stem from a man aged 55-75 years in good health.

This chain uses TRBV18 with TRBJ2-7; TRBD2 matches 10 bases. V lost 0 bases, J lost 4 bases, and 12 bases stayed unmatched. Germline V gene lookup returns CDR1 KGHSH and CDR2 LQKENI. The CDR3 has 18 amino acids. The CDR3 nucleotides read TGTGCCAGCTCACCACCGTTACTAGCGGGACCGGAGGCATACGAGCAGTACTTC. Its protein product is CASSPPLLAGPEAYEQYF.

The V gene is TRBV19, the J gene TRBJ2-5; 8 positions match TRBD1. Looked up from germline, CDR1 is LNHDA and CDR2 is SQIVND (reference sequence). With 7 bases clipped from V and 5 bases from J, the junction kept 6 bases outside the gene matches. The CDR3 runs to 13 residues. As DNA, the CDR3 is TGTGCCAGTAATTCAGGGGGCCGGGAGACCCAGTACTTC. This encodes CASNSGGRETQYF.